The 32 T cell receptor beta chains given below trace back to one sample, sequenced in a study of cytomegalovirus exposure and HLA in healthy donors. The PCR used 60 Vbeta and 13 Jbeta primers. Using immunoSEQ multiplex PCR, the repertoire was profiled, and TCRdb retains in-frame clones only, with some absent. The sample has over 150,000 clones, 80% seen once. Sequencing was done on a sample of PBMCs. The source of these receptors is a man aged 18 to 29 in good health and CMV-seropositive.

The CDR3 sequence: CASLRGANTGELFF. The DNA for the CDR3 is TGTGCCAGTCTCAGGGGGGCGAACACCGGGGAGCTGTTTTTT. V is TRBV19 and J is TRBJ2-2; possible D gene TRBD1, 7 bases. Between the trimmed V and J ends, which lost 8 bases and 0 bases, there was a span of 10 bases. Germline V gives CDR1 LNHDA, CDR2 SQIVND (reference sequence). The CDR3 has 14 amino acids.

The chain joins TRBV7-2 to TRBJ2-5, with 8 bases identical to TRBD2. Losses at the gene ends were 3 bases for V and 0 bases for J; bases not matched to a gene: 6. The length of the CDR3 is 16 residues. From germline, CDR1 is SGHTA and CDR2 FQGNSA. CDR3 coding DNA: TGTGCCAGCAGCTTGGGGCGGGGGGCCCACCAAGAGACCCAGTACTTC. Translation gives CASSLGRGAHQETQYF.

This chain uses TRBV27 with TRBJ2-7, with D perhaps matching TRBD2 (5 bases). The CDR3 is 15 amino acids. Between the trimmed V and J ends, which lost 4 bases and 6 bases, there was a span of 19 bases. Germline CDR1 is MNHEY and CDR2 is SMNVEV (reference sequence). The CDR3 reads CASSSPAGSAGEQYF. In DNA, the CDR3 is TGTGCCAGCAGTTCCCCGGCTGGCAGTGCGGGCGAGCAGTACTTC.

The V and J genes are TRBV19 and TRBJ1-5; D perhaps matches TRBD1 (6 bases). V shed 5 bases and J shed 0 bases, with 11 bases lying between them. There are 15 residues in the CDR3. Germline CDR1 is LNHDA and CDR2 is SQIVND (reference sequence). DNA for the CDR3: TGTGCCAGTAGTTCCCGGACAGATAGCAATCAGCCCCAGCATTTT. Amino acids: CASSSRTDSNQPQHF.

The chain is built from TRBV4-3 and TRBJ2-2; TRBD2 aligns across 15 bases. CDR3 length: 17 amino acids. J lost 5 bases, V lost 1 base, and 2 bases had no gene match. Germline CDR1 LGHNA, CDR2 YSLEER. CDR3 in DNA: TGCGCCAGCAGCCAAGGGACTAGCGGGGGGGTAACCGGGGAGCTGTTTTTT. Translation: CASSQGTSGGVTGELFF.

This clone has more than one count but fewer than ten. The gene calls are TRBV2 and TRBJ2-5, with 7 bases lining up with TRBD1. This CDR3 region has 15 residues. The V and J ends lost 3 bases and 8 bases, in that order; junction bases with no gene match: 12. Germline assignment: CDR1 SNHLY and CDR2 FYNNEI. Here the CDR3 DNA reads TGTGCCAGCAGTGATTTAGGGGGCGTCGAAGGTACCCAGTACTTC. Its translation: CASSDLGGVEGTQYF.

The genes are TRBV11-2 and TRBJ1-6; 7 nucleotides align to TRBD1. The CDR3 has 19 residues. The germline CDR1 and CDR2 sequences are SGHAT and FQNNGV. V was pared by 1 base and J by 4 bases, with 13 bases of the junction left unmatched. CDR3 sequence: CASSLGSAWGQSYNSPLHF. CDR3 nucleotides: TGTGCCAGCAGCTTAGGATCCGCCTGGGGACAGTCGTATAATTCACCCCTCCACTTT.

V is TRBV13 and J is TRBJ2-1; 16 bases align to TRBD2. Germline trimming cut 5 bases from V and 6 bases from J; bases unmatched to any gene: 19. Germline assignment: CDR1 PRHDT and CDR2 FYEKMQ (reference sequence). This CDR3 has 21 amino acids. CDR3 sequence reads: CASSDQFGGTSGGAVLNEQFF. The CDR3 DNA reads as TGTGCCAGCAGCGACCAATTTGGCGGGACTAGCGGGGGGGCTGTACTCAATGAGCAGTTCTTC.

V is TRBV5-1 and J is TRBJ2-1; 7 bases map to TRBD1. From germline, CDR1 is SGHRS and CDR2 YFSETQ. V lost 0 bases, J lost 8 bases, and 11 bases stayed unmatched. The CDR3 sequence is 16 residues long. In DNA form, the CDR3 reads TGCGCCAGCAGCTTGGGGTTGGGGACAGTGGGAGATGAGCAGTTCTTC. Translation: CASSLGLGTVGDEQFF.

The chain links TRBV27 to TRBJ2-7; no reliable D call. Trimming cost V 2 bases and J 2 bases, with 7 bases left between them. Germline V lookup: CDR1 MNHEY, CDR2 SMNVEV (reference sequence). The CDR3 loop spans 13 amino acids. CDR3 nucleotide sequence: TGTGCCAGCAGTTTAGCAGCGACCTACGAGCAGTACTTC. Protein: CASSLAATYEQYF.

The genes are TRBV10-1 and TRBJ2-3; D gene ambiguous. Trimming took off 3 bases at V and 0 bases at J, with 4 bases between the two ends. The CDR3 extends over 13 amino acids. Germline values: CDR1 WNHNN, CDR2 SYGVQD (reference sequence). In nucleotides, the CDR3 is TGCGCCAGCAGTGATTCTAGCACAGATACGCAGTATTTT. This encodes CASSDSSTDTQYF.

This clone was detected many times. The chain uses TRBV4-1 and TRBJ2-1; TRBD2 aligns across 13 bases. The CDR3 covers 15 residues. The V and J ends lost 3 bases and 8 bases, in that order; junction bases with no gene match: 4. From germline, CDR1 is MGHRA and CDR2 YSYEKL. The DNA for the CDR3 is TGCGCCAGCAGCCATCGCACTAGCGGGAGGGATGAGCAGTTCTTC. This encodes CASSHRTSGRDEQFF.

This clone has more than one count but fewer than ten. The chain recombines TRBV6-5 with TRBJ1-2, with 11 bases matching TRBD1. With V trimmed by 2 bases and J by 4 bases, 3 bases remained unmatched. Germline CDR1 reads MNHEY; CDR2 reads SVGAGI. The length of the CDR3 is 15 residues. The CDR3 sequence is CASSYGTGGLYGYTF. CDR3 sequence (DNA): TGTGCCAGCAGTTACGGGACAGGGGGTCTCTATGGCTACACCTTC.

This clone was seen a handful of times. The chain is built from TRBV5-4 and TRBJ2-1; 12 bases map to TRBD2. Germline CDR1 is SGHNT and CDR2 is YYREEE (reference sequence). CDR3 length: 14 amino acids. J was trimmed by 7 bases and V by 10 bases; bases with no gene match: 9. CDR3 amino acids: CAEWTSGKVNEQFF. CDR3 DNA: TGTGCCGAATGGACTAGCGGGAAGGTAAATGAGCAGTTCTTC.

The chain couples TRBV29-1 to TRBJ2-3, with TRBD1 matching 7 bases. This CDR3 spans 15 amino acids. V was clipped by 0 bases and J by 6 bases; unmatched bases: 9. Germline V gene sequence: CDR1 SQVTM, CDR2 ANQGSEA. CDR3 sequence (DNA): TGCAGCGTTGAAGAAGCTGGCAGGGGGTTTGATACGCAGTATTTT. This encodes CSVEEAGRGFDTQYF.

The chain uses TRBV5-4 and TRBJ2-3; 8 bases agree with TRBD1. Germline lookup yields CDR1 SGHNT and CDR2 YYREEE (reference sequence). CDR3 length: 15 residues. V dropped 0 bases and J dropped 2; count of bases not matched to a gene: 2. CDR3 sequence: CASSLGTGFTDTQYF. CDR3 bases: TGTGCCAGCAGCTTGGGGACAGGGTTCACAGATACGCAGTATTTT.

This chain connects TRBV5-4 to TRBJ1-3; no reliable D call. CDR1 and CDR2 from the germline V gene are SGHNT and YYREEE (reference sequence). Trimming pared 1 base from V and 0 bases from J, leaving 8 bases between. The length of the CDR3 is 15 residues. This CDR3 reads CASSLRGTSGNTIYF. The CDR3 region has the DNA TGTGCCAGCAGCTTGCGGGGAACCTCTGGAAACACCATATATTTT.

The sample holds one count of this clone. The genes are TRBV6-6 and TRBJ1-1; D not resolved. The CDR3 consists of 13 residues. V lost 7 bases and J 0 bases, leaving 9 bases between the germline ends. CDR1 and CDR2 from the germline V gene are MNHNY and SVGAGI (reference sequence). In DNA form, the CDR3 reads TGTGCCAGCACGGGGTATATGAACACTGAAGCTTTCTTT. Its protein is CASTGYMNTEAFF.

The chain employs TRBV9 and TRBJ2-2; TRBD1 might be the D (6 bases). CDR3 size: 15 residues. Between the trimmed V and J ends, which lost 3 bases and 0 bases, there was a span of 9 bases. Germline loops: CDR1 SGDLS, CDR2 YYNGEE. The CDR3 region is CASSAGTPNTGELFF. CDR3 coding DNA: TGTGCCAGCAGCGCAGGGACACCGAACACCGGGGAGCTGTTTTTT.

The chain couples TRBV4-3 to TRBJ1-2, with D tentatively TRBD1 (5 bases). The V and J ends lost 0 bases and 5 bases respectively, with 22 bases between them. Germline loops: CDR1 LGHNA, CDR2 YSLEER. This CDR3 region has 18 residues. CDR3 nucleotides: TGCGCCAGCAGCCAAGATACCTCGAGGGCCCCGGGGGGTTATGGCTACACCTTC. This codes for CASSQDTSRAPGGYGYTF.

This clone was seen a handful of times. This sequence joins TRBV6-1 and TRBJ2-3, with D perhaps matching TRBD1 (6 bases). V was clipped by 7 bases and J by 1 base, with 9 bases between them. Germline loops: CDR1 MNHNS, CDR2 SASEGT. This CDR3 is built from 13 residues. CDR3 in DNA: TGTGCCAGCATACAGGGTCGCACAGATACGCAGTATTTT. Amino acid sequence: CASIQGRTDTQYF.

V is TRBV10-3 and J is TRBJ1-3; D remains unclear. The CDR3 is 14 amino acids. Germline assignment: CDR1 ENHRY and CDR2 SYGVKD. V lost 11 bases, J lost 0 bases, and 14 bases lay in between. As DNA, the CDR3 is TGTGCCGGGAACGACGGGAGCTCTGGAAACACCATATATTTT. This sequence encodes CAGNDGSSGNTIYF.

This clone was seen just once. The genes are TRBV18 and TRBJ2-1, with a tentative D call TRBD1 (6 bases). The CDR3 sequence is 14 residues long. Trimming stripped 3 bases from V and 6 bases from J, with 12 bases between. CDR1 is KGHSH and CDR2 is LQKENI in the germline V gene. The CDR3 DNA follows: TGTGCCAGCTCACCTATAGACAGGAGCAATGAGCAGTTCTTC. Translating gives CASSPIDRSNEQFF.

The chain has TRBV7-2 and TRBJ1-6; 7 nucleotides line up with TRBD1. Germline assignment: CDR1 SGHTA and CDR2 FQGNSA. Trimming at V came to 0 bases and at J to 5 bases, leaving 1 base not matched to a gene. This CDR3 comprises 15 residues. This CDR3 is CASSLAGGNNSPLHF. CDR3 coding DNA: TGTGCCAGCAGCTTAGCAGGGGGCAATAATTCACCCCTCCACTTT.

As for this clone: This CDR3 is also generated by other DNA sequences in the sample. The genes are TRBV18 and TRBJ1-2; 7 positions match TRBD1. The CDR3 runs to 14 residues. The J segment lost 2 bases and the V segment lost 6 bases, leaving 6 bases of the junction unmatched. From germline, CDR1 is KGHSH and CDR2 LQKENI. In nucleotides, the CDR3 is TGTGCCAGCTCCCCAGCAGGGGGAAACTATGGCTACACCTTC. This gives the protein CASSPAGGNYGYTF.

This clone was seen ten or more times. The chain couples TRBV4-3 to TRBJ1-3; D ambiguous. V lost 2 bases and J lost 4, with 12 bases in between. In germline, CDR1 is LGHNA, CDR2 YSLEER. CDR3 length equals 15 residues. The chain's CDR3 is CASSQFGLSGNTIYF. DNA for the CDR3: TGCGCCAGCAGCCAATTTGGGCTCTCCGGAAACACCATATATTTT.

The chain combines TRBV5-1 with TRBJ2-3; 7 positions match TRBD2. This CDR3 is built from 15 residues. With V trimmed by 2 bases and J by 3 bases, 6 bases remained unmatched. The germline V gene encodes CDR1 SGHRS and CDR2 YFSETQ. CDR3 coding DNA: TGCGCCAGCAGCTTATCAGCGGGGAGGACAGATACGCAGTATTTT. Translated, it gives CASSLSAGRTDTQYF. The full variable domain, in which reference TRBV5-1 and TRBJ2-3 provide the parts outside the CDR3, is KAGVTQTPRYLIKTRGQQVTLSCSPISGHRSVSWYQQTPGQGLQFLFEYFSETQRNKGNFPGRFSGRQFSNSRSEMNVSTLELGDSALYLCASSLSAGRTDTQYFGPGTRLTVL.

The CDR3 region has the DNA TGTGCCAGCAGCTGGAGGGGTATCCGGATCGGGAACACTGAAGCTTTCTTT. This gives the protein CASSWRGIRIGNTEAFF. This chain uses TRBV5-6 with TRBJ1-1, with TRBD1 as a possible D gene (5 bases). This CDR3 has 17 amino acids. Trimming shortened V by 3 bases and J by 1 base, and 19 bases separated the two germline ends. CDR1 SGHDT and CDR2 YYEEEE come from the germline V gene.

In DNA, the CDR3 is TGTGCCTCCCGAGGTGGCTACACCTTC. It encodes CASRGGYTF. The chain recombines TRBV2 with TRBJ1-2; D ambiguous. Germline values: CDR1 SNHLY, CDR2 FYNNEI. The CDR3 loop spans 9 amino acids. V lost 11 bases to trimming and J lost 7 bases, with 8 bases between them.

The chain links TRBV5-1 to TRBJ2-1, with TRBD2 matching over 10 bases. Germline lookup yields CDR1 SGHRS and CDR2 YFSETQ. The CDR3 is 18 amino acids. The ends lost 3 bases at V and 2 bases at J; junction bases unmatched: 11. The CDR3 is CASSSPTSGSSTYNEQFF. CDR3 nucleotides: TGCGCCAGCAGCTCCCCGACTAGCGGGTCTAGTACCTACAATGAGCAGTTCTTC.

This rearrangement joins TRBV4-3 to TRBJ2-5, with 8 nucleotides matching TRBD2. J was trimmed by 4 bases and V by 1 base; bases with no gene match: 8. This CDR3 has 16 residues. CDR1 LGHNA and CDR2 YSLEER come from the germline V gene. The CDR3 loop reads CASSQGGLVGLETQYF. CDR3 bases: TGCGCCAGCAGCCAAGGGGGACTAGTGGGGTTAGAGACCCAGTACTTC.

CDR3 residues: CASSGGVWTQYF. The CDR3 bases are TGTGCCAGCAGTGGGGGGGTATGGACCCAGTACTTC. The rearrangement joins TRBV2 to TRBJ2-5, with TRBD2 as a possible D gene (6 bases). Germline CDR1 reads SNHLY; CDR2 reads FYNNEI. Trimming left V 4 bases short and J 7 bases short, with 10 bases between. This CDR3 comprises 12 residues.